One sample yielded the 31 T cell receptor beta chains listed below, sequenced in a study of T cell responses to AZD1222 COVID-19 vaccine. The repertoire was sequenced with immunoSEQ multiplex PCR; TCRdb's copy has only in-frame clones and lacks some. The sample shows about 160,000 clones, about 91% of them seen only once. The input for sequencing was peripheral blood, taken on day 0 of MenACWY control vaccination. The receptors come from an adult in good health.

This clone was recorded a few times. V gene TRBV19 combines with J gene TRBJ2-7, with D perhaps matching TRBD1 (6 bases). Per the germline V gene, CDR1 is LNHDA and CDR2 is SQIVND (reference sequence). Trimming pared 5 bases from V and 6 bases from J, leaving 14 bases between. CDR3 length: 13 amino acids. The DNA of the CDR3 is TGTGCCAGTAGTTTCAATCAGGGGTCCGAGCAGTACTTC. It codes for CASSFNQGSEQYF.

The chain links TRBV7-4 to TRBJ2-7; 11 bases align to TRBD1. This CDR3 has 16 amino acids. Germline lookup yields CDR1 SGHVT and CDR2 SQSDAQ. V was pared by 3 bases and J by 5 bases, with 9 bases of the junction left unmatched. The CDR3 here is CASSLSGTGGANEQYF. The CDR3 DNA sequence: TGTGCCAGCAGCTTGTCCGGGACAGGGGGGGCCAACGAGCAGTACTTC.

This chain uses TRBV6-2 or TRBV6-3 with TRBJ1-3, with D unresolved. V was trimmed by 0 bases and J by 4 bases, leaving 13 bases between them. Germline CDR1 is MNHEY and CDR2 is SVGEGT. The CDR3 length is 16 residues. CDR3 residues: CASSYSRRDGGNTIYF. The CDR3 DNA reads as TGTGCCAGCAGTTACTCGAGAAGGGATGGCGGAAACACCATATATTTT.

DNA for the CDR3: TGTGCCAGCAGCCCTGGGACGGTAAACTATGGCTACACCTTC. Residues: CASSPGTVNYGYTF. This sequence joins TRBV5-8 and TRBJ1-2, with D perhaps TRBD1 (5 bases). The CDR3 has 14 amino acids. V lost 4 bases and J lost 2, with 12 bases in between. Germline lookup yields CDR1 SGHTS and CDR2 YDEGEE. The full variable domain, its missing parts supplied by reference TRBV5-8 and TRBJ1-2, is EAGVTQSPTHLIKTRGQQATLRCSPISGHTSVYWYQQALGLGLQFLLWYDEGEERNRGNFPPRFSGRQFPNYSSELNVNALELEDSALYLCASSPGTVNYGYTFGSGTRLTVV.

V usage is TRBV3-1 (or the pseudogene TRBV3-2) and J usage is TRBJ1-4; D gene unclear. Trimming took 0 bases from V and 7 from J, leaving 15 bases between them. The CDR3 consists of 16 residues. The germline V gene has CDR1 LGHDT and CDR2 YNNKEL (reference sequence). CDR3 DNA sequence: TGTGCCAGCAGCCAAGAAGTCGGAATCCTCAGTGAAAAACTGTTTTTT. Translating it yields CASSQEVGILSEKLFF.

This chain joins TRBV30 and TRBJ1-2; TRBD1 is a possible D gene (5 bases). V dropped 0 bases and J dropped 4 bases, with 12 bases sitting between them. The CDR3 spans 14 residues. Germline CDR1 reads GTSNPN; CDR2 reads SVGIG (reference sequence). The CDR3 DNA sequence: TGTGCCTGGAGTGTTACTCGAGGGGCCTATGGCTACACCTTC. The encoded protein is CAWSVTRGAYGYTF. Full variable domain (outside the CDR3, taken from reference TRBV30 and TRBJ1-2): SQTIHQWPATLVQPVGSPLSLECTVEGTSNPNLYWYRQAAGRGLQLLFYSVGIGQISSEVPQNLSASRPQDRQFILSSKKLLLSDSGFYLCAWSVTRGAYGYTFGSGTRLTVV.

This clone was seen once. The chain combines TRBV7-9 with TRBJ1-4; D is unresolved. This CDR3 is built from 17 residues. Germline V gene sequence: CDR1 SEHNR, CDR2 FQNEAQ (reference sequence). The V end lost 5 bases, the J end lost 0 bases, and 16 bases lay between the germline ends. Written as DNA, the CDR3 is TGTGCCAGCAGCCACCGTCCCGTTTCTCCAACTAATGAAAAACTGTTTTTT. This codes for CASSHRPVSPTNEKLFF.

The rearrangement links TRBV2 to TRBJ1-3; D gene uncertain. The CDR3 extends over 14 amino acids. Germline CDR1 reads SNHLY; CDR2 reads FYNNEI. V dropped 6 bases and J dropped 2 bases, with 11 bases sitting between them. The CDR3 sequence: CASRETGAGNTIYF. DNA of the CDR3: TGTGCCAGCAGGGAGACGGGAGCTGGAAACACCATATATTTT.

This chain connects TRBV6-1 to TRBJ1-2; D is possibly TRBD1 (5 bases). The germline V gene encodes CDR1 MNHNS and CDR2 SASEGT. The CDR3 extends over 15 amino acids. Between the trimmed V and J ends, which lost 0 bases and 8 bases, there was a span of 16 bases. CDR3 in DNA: TGTGCCAGCAGTGAAGCCGGGGGGTCGGGGAGCGGCTACACCTTC. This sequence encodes CASSEAGGSGSGYTF.

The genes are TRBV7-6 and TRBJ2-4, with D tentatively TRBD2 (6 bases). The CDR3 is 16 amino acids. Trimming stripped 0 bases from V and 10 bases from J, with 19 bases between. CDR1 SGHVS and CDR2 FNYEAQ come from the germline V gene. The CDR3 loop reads CASSLAEGTVKQIQYF. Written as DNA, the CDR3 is TGTGCCAGCAGCTTAGCGGAGGGGACGGTGAAACAGATTCAGTACTTC. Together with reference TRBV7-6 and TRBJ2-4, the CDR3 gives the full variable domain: GAGVSQSPRYKVTKRGQDVALRCDPISGHVSLYWYRQALGQGPEFLTYFNYEAQQDKSGLPNDRFSAERPEGSISTLTIQRTEQRDSAMYRCASSLAEGTVKQIQYFGAGTRLSVL.

The CDR3 region is CASSSLANTGELFF. In nucleotides, the CDR3 is TGTGCCAGCAGCTCTCTAGCGAACACCGGGGAGCTGTTTTTT. This chain connects TRBV7-2 to TRBJ2-2; unclear D gene. Germline values: CDR1 SGHTA, CDR2 FQGNSA. The CDR3 has 14 residues. V was shortened by 4 bases and J by 0 bases, with 6 bases between the two germline ends.

CDR3 in amino acids: CATSDPPNEQFF. As DNA, the CDR3 is TGTGCCACCAGTGACCCCCCTAACGAGCAGTTCTTC. The V call is TRBV24-1, the J call TRBJ2-1; no clear D. The CDR3 has 12 residues. V was trimmed by 4 bases and J by 10 bases, leaving 10 bases between them. CDR1 is KGHDR and CDR2 is SFDVKD in the germline V gene.

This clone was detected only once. The CDR3 sequence: CASSFLADQETQYF. CDR3 DNA sequence: TGTGCCAGCAGCTTTTTAGCGGATCAAGAGACCCAGTACTTC. The rearrangement joins TRBV7-2 to TRBJ2-5; maybe TRBD2 (6 bases). Per germline, CDR1 SGHTA and CDR2 FQGNSA. This CDR3 has 14 residues. V shed 3 bases and J shed 2 bases, with 10 bases lying between them. The full variable domain, with the rest looked up from reference TRBV7-2 and TRBJ2-5, is GAGVSQSPSNKVTEKGKDVELRCDPISGHTALYWYRQSLGQGLEFLIYFQGNSAPDKSGLPSDRFSAERTGGSVSTLTIQRTQQEDSAVYLCASSFLADQETQYFGPGTRLLVL.

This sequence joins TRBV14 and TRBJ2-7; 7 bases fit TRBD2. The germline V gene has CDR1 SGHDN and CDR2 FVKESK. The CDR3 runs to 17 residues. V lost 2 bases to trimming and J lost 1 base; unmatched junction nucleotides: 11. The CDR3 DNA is TGTGCCAGCAGCCAACCCAAAGGCGGGGGTCGGTCCTACGAGCAGTACTTC. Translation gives CASSQPKGGGRSYEQYF.

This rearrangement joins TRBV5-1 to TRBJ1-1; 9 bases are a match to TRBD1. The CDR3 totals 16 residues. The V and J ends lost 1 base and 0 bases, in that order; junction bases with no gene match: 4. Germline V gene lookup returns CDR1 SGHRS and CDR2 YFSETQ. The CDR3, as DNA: TGCGCCAGCAGCTTGTGGACAGGGGCTATGAACACTGAAGCTTTCTTT. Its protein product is CASSLWTGAMNTEAFF.

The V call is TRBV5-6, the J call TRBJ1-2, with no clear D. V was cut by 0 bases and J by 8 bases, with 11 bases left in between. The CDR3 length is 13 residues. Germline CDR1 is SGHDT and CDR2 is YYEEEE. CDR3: CASSLGQIGGYTF. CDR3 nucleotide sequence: TGTGCCAGCAGCTTGGGGCAGATTGGGGGCTACACCTTC. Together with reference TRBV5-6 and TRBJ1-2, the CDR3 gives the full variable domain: DAGVTQSPTHLIKTRGQQVTLRCSPKSGHDTVSWYQQALGQGPQFIFQYYEEEERQRGNFPDRFSGHQFPNYSSELNVNALLLGDSALYLCASSLGQIGGYTFGSGTRLTVV.

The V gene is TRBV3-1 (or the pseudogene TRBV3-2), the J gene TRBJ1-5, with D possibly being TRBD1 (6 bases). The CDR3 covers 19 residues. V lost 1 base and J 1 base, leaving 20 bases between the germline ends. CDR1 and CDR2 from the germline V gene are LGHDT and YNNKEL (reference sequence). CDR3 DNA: TGTGCCAGCAGCCAAGGTAGATGGGGGCCGGGTTCGAGCAATCAGCCCCAGCATTTT. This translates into CASSQGRWGPGSSNQPQHF.

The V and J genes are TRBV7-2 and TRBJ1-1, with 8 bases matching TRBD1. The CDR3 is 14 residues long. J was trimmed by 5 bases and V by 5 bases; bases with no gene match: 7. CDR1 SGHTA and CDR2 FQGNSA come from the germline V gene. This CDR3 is CASSGQGARTEAFF. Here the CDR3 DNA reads TGTGCCAGCAGCGGTCAGGGGGCGCGGACTGAAGCTTTCTTT.

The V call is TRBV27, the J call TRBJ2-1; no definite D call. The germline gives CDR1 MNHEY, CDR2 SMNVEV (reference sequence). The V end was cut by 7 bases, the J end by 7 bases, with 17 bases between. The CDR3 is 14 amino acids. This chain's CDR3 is CASKYPSEANEQFF. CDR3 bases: TGTGCCAGCAAATATCCCTCCGAGGCGAATGAGCAGTTCTTC.

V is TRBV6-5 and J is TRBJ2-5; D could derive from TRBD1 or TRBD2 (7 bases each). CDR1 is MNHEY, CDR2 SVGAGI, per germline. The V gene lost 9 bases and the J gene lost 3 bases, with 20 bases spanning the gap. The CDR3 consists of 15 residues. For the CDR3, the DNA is TGTGCCAGTGGGAACCAGGGGGGGGGTAAAGAGACCCAGTACTTC. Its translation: CASGNQGGGKETQYF.

CDR3 protein: CASSFTGTGSGAFF. DNA of the CDR3: TGTGCCAGCAGCTTCACCGGGACAGGGTCGGGAGCTTTCTTT. This chain links TRBV7-9 with TRBJ1-1, with 9 bases aligning to TRBD1. The germline V gene encodes CDR1 SEHNR and CDR2 FQNEAQ (reference sequence). The J segment lost 10 bases and the V segment lost 3 bases, leaving 9 bases of the junction unmatched. The CDR3 runs to 14 residues.

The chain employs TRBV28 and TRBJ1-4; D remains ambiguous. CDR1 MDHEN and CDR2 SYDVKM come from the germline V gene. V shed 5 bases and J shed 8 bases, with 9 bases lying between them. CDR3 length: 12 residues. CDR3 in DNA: TGTGCCAGCAGTCAGACTCACGAAAAACTGTTTTTT. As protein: CASSQTHEKLFF.

The CDR3 bases are TGTGCCAGCAGCTTAGGCGTATCTGTCGAGCAGTACTTC. Residues: CASSLGVSVEQYF. The J gene is TRBJ2-7, the V gene TRBV13, with D hard to call. The CDR3 contains 13 residues. Germline V gene data show CDR1 as PRHDT and CDR2 as FYEKMQ (reference sequence). The V gene lost 0 bases and the J gene lost 6 bases, with 9 bases spanning the gap.

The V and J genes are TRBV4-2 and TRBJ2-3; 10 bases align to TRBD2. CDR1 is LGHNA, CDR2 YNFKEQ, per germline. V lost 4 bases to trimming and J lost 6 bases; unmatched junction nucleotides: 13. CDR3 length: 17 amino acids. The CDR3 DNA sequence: TGTGCCAGCAGCCCAGGGCAGTCTAGCGGGAGTCTGGATACGCAGTATTTT. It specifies CASSPGQSSGSLDTQYF.

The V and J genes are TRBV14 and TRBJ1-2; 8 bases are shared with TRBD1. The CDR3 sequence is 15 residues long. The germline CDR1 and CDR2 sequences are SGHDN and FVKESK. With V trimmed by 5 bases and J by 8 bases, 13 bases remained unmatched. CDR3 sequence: CASSTDRGLTTGYTF. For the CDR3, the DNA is TGTGCCAGCAGCACAGACAGGGGATTAACTACGGGCTACACCTTC.

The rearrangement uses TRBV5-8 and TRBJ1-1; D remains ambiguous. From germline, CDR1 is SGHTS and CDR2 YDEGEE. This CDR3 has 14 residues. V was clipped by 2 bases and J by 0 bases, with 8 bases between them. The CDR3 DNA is TGTGCCAGCAGCTTAAAGGGTATGAACACTGAAGCTTTCTTT. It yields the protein CASSLKGMNTEAFF.

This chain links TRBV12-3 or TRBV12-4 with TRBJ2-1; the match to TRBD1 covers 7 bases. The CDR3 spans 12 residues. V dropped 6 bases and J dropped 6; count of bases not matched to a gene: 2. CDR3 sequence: CASSDRANEQFF. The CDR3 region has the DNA TGTGCCAGCAGCGACAGGGCCAATGAGCAGTTCTTC.

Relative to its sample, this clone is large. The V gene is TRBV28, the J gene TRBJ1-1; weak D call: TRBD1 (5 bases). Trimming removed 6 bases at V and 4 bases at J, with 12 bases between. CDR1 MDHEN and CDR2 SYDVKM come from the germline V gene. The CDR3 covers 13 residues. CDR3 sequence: CASRLTAGTEAFF. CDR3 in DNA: TGTGCCAGCAGACTGACAGCGGGCACTGAAGCTTTCTTT.

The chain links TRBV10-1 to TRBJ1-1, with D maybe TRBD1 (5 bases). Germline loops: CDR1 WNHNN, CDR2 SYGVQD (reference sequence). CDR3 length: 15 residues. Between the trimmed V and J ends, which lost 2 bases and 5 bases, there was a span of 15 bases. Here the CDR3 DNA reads TGCGCCAGCAGTGAGCTAATCGGGGGGGAAACTGAAGCTTTCTTT. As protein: CASSELIGGETEAFF.

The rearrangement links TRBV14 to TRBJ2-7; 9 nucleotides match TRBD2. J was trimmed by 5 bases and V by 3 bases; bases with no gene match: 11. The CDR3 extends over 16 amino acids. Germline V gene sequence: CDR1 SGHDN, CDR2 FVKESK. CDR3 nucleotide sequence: TGTGCCAGCAGCCAGACGGCCGGGACTAGCTACCACGAGCAGTACTTC. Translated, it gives CASSQTAGTSYHEQYF.

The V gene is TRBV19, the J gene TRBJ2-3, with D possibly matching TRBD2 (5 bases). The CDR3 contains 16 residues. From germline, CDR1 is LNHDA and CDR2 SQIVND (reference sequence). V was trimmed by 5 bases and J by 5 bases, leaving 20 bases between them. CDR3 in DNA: TGTGCCAGTAGTCCCCTCAGGCCCGGGGATGGAGATACGCAGTATTTT. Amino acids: CASSPLRPGDGDTQYF.